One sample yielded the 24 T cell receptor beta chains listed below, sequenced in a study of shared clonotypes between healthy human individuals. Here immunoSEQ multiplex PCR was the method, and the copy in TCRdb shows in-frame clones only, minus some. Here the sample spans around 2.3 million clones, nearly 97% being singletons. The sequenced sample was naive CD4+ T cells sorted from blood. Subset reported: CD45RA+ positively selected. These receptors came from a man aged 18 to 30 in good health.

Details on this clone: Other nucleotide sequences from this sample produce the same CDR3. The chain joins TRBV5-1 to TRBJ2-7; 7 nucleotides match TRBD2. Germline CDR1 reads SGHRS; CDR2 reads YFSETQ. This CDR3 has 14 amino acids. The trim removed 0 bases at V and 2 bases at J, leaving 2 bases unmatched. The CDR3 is CASSLVAGAYEQYF. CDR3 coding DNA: TGCGCCAGCAGCTTGGTGGCGGGGGCCTACGAGCAGTACTTC.

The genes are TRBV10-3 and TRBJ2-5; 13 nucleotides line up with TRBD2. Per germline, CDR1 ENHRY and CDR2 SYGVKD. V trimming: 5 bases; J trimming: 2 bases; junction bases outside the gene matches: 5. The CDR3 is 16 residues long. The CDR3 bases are TGTGCCATCAGTAGACTAGCGGGGGGATTACAAGAGACCCAGTACTTC. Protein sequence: CAISRLAGGLQETQYF.

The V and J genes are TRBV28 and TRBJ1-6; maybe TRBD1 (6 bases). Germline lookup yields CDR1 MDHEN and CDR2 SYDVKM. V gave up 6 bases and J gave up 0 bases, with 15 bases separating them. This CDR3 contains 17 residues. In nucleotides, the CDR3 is TGTGCCAGCAGATTCCAAGGGGGGGCCTCCTATAATTCACCCCTCCACTTT. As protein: CASRFQGGASYNSPLHF.

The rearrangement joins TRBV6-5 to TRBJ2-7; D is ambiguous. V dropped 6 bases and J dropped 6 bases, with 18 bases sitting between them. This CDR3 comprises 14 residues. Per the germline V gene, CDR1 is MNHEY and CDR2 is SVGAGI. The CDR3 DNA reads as TGTGCCAGCAGCTACCGGGCTCTCGACGGCGAGCAGTACTTC. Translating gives CASSYRALDGEQYF.

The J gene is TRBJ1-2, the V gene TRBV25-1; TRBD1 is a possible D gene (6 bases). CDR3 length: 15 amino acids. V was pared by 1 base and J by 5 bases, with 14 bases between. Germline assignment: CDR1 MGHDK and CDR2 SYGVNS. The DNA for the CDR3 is TGTGCCAGCAGTGAATCTGGGGGGCGGATGTATGGCTACACCTTC. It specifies CASSESGGRMYGYTF.

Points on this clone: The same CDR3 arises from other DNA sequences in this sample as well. The CDR3 DNA reads TGCAGCGTTGGAGGCAGCACAGATACGCAGTATTTT. Encoded protein: CSVGGSTDTQYF. The V gene is TRBV29-1, the J gene TRBJ2-3; no definite D call. The CDR3 consists of 12 residues. Trimming cost V 4 bases and J 0 bases, with 5 bases left between them. Germline loops: CDR1 SQVTM, CDR2 ANQGSEA.

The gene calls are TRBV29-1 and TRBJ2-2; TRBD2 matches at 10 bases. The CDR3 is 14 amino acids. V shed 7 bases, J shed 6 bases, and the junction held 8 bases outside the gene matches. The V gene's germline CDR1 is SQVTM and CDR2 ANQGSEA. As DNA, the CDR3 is TGCAGCGCTTCTAGCGGGGGCTTCTCCGGGGAGCTGTTTTTT. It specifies CSASSGGFSGELFF.

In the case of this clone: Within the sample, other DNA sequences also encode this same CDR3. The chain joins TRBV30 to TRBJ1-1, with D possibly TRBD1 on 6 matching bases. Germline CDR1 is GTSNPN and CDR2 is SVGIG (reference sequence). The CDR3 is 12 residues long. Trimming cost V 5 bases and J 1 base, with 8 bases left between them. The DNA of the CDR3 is TGTGCCTGGGGACAGTCGAACACTGAAGCTTTCTTT. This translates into CAWGQSNTEAFF.

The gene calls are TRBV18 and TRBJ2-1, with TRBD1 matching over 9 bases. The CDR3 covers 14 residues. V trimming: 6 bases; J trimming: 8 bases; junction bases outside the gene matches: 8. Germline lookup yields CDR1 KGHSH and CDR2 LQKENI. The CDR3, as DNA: TGTGCCAGCTCGTCGTACAGGGGGCTGGATGAGCAGTTCTTC. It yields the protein CASSSYRGLDEQFF.

For the CDR3, the DNA is TGTGCCAGCTCACTACGGGATTCCGGAGCTTTCTTT. Amino acids: CASSLRDSGAFF. This chain joins TRBV18 and TRBJ1-1; D not certain. Germline CDR1 is KGHSH and CDR2 is LQKENI. The CDR3 runs 12 residues. V lost 4 bases and J 10 bases, leaving 13 bases between the germline ends. Variable domain in full (rest from reference TRBV18 and TRBJ1-1): NAGVMQNPRHLVRRRGQEARLRCSPMKGHSHVYWYRQLPEEGLKFMVYLQKENIIDESGMPKERFSAEFPKEGPSILRIQQVVRGDSAAYFCASSLRDSGAFFGQGTRLTVV.

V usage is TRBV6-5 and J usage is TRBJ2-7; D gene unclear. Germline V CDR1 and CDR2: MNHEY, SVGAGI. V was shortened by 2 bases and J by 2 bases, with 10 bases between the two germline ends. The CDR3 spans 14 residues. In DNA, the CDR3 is TGTGCCAGCAGTTACGGGATGGGAACCTACGAGCAGTACTTC. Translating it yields CASSYGMGTYEQYF.

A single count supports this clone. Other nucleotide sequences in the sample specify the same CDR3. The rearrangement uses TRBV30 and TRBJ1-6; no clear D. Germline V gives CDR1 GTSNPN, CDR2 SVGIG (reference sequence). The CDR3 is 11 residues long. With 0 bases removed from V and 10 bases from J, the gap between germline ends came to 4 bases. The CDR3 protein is CAWSVNSPLHF. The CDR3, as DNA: TGTGCCTGGAGTGTTAACTCACCCCTCCACTTT.

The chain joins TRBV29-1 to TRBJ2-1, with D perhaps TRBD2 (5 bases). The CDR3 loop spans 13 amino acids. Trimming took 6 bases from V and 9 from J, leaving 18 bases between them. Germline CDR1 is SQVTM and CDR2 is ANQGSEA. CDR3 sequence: CSVKFLLGGEQFF. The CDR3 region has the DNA TGCAGCGTCAAATTTTTACTAGGAGGTGAGCAGTTCTTC.

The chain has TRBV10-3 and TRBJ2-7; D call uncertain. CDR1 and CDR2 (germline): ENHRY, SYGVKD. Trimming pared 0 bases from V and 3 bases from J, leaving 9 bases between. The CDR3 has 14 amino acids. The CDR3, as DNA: TGTGCCATCAGTGAGTCTCTCGCCTTCTACGAGCAGTACTTC. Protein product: CAISESLAFYEQYF.

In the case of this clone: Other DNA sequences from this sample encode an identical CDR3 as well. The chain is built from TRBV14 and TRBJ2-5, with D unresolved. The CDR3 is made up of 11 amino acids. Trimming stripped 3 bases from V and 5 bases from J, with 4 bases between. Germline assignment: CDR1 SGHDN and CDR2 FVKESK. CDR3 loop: CASSHRETQYF. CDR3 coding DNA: TGTGCCAGCAGCCATAGGGAGACCCAGTACTTC.

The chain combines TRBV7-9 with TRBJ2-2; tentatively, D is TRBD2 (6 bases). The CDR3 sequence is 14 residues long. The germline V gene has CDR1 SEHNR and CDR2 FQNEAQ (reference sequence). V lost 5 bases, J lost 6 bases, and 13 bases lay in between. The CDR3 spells CASSTGTSPGELFF. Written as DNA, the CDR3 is TGTGCCAGCAGCACCGGGACTTCCCCCGGGGAGCTGTTTTTT.

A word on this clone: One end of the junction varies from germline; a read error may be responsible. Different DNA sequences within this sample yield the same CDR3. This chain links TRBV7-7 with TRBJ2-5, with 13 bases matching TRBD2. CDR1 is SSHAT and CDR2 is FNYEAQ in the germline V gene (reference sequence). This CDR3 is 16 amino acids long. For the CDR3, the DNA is TGTGCTAGCAGTTTAGGACTAGCGGGAGCGGGGGAGACCCAGTACTTC. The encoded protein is CASSLGLAGAGETQYF.

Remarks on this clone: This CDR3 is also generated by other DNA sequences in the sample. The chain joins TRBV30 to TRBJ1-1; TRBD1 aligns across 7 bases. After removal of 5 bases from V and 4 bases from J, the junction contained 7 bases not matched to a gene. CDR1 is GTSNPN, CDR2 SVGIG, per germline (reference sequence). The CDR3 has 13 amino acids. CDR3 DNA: TGTGCCTGGTCCCGACAGGGAAGCACTGAAGCTTTCTTT. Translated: CAWSRQGSTEAFF.

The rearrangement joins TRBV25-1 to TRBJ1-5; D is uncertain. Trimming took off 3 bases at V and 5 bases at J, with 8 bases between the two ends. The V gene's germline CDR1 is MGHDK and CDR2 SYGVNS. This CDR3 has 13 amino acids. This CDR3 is CASSDYTDQPQHF. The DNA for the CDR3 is TGTGCCAGCAGTGATTACACAGATCAGCCCCAGCATTTT.

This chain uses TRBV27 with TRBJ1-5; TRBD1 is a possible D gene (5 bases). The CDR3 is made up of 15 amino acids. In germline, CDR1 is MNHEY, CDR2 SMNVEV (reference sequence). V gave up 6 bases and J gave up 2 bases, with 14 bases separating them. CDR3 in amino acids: CASRARGGGNQPQHF. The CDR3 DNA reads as TGTGCCAGCAGGGCGCGGGGGGGAGGCAATCAGCCCCAGCATTTT.

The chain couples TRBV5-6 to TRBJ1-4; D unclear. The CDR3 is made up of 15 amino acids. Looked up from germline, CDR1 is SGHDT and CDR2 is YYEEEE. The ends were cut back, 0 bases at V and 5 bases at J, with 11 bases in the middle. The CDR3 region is CASSLAYRLNEKLFF. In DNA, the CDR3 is TGTGCCAGCAGCTTGGCATACCGGCTCAATGAAAAACTGTTTTTT.

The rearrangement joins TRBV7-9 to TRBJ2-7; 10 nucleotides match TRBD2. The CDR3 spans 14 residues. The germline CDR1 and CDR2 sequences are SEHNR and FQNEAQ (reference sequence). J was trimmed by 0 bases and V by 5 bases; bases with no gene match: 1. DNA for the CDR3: TGTGCCAGCAGCCGACTAGCGGGCTCCTACGAGCAGTACTTC. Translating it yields CASSRLAGSYEQYF.

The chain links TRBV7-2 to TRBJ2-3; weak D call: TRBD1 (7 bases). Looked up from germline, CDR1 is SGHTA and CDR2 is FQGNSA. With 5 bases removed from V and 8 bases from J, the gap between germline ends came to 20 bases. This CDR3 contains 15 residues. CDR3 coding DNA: TGTGCCAGCAGCCCGCGCAGGGGGGCACAGAGTACGCAGTATTTT. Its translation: CASSPRRGAQSTQYF.

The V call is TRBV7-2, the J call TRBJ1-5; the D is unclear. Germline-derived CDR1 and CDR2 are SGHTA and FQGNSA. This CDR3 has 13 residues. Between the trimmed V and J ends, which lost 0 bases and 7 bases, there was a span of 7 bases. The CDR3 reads CASSLAAEQPQHF. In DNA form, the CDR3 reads TGTGCCAGCAGCTTAGCAGCCGAGCAGCCCCAGCATTTT.